This T cell receptor beta chain was sequenced for a study of cytomegalovirus exposure and HLA in healthy donors. Whole-study findings and limits: Later on, an analysis showed TCR association rates differing by HLA locus, with DRB1 the most and HLA-C the fewest. The records held CMV serostatus as the only immune exposure information.

Turning to this clone: What it recognizes is unknown.

The PCR was carried out with 60 Vbeta primers and 13 Jbeta primers. Sequencing used immunoSEQ multiplex PCR; TCRdb keeps in-frame clones, though not all of them. The table has about 73,000 clones, 65% to 85% seen once. Trimming cost V 6 bases and J 4 bases; bases outside gene matches: 9. The V gene's germline CDR1 is LNHDA and CDR2 SQIVND (reference sequence). The length of the CDR3 is 14 residues. At collection, donors were nominally healthy, but unrecorded immune exposures were probable. This clonotype was sampled from a man in his sixties or seventies in good health and CMV-seronegative. This chain uses TRBV19 with TRBJ2-7; 7 bases agree with TRBD1. Sequences were obtained from PBMCs. CDR3 sequence reads: CASSPITGQYEQYF. In nucleotides, the CDR3 is TGTGCCAGTAGCCCCATAACGGGACAGTACGAGCAGTACTTC.